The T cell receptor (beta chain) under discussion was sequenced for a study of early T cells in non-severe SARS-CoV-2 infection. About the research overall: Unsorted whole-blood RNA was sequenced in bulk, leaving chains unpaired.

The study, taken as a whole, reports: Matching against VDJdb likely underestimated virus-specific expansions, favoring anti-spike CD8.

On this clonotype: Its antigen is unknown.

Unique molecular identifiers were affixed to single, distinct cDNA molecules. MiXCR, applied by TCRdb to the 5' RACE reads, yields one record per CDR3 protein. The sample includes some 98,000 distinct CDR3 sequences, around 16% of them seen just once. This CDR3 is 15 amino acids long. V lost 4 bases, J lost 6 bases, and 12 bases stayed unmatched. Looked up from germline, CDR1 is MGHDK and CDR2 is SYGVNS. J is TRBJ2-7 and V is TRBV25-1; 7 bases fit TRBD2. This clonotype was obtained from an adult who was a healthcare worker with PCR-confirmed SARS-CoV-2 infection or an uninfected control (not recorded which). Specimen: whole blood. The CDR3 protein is CASSVRASGFGEQYF. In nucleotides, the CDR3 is TGTGCCAGCAGTGTTCGTGCTAGCGGTTTCGGCGAGCAGTACTTC.